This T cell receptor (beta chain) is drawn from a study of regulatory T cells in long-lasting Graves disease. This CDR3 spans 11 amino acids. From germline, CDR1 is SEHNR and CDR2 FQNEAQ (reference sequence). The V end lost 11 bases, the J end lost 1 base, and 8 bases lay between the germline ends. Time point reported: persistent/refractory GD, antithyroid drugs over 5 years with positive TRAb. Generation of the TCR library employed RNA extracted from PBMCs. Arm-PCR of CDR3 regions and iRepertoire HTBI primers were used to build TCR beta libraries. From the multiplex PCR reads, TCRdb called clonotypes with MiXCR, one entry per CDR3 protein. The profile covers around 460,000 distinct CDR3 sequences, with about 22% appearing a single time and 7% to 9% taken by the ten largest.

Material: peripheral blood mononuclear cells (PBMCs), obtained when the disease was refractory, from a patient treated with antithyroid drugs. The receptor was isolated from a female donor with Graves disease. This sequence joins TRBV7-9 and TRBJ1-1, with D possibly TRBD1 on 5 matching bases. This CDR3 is CAGGQNTEAFF. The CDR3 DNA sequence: TGTGCCGGGGGTCAGAACACTGAAGCTTTCTTT.